This T cell receptor beta chain was recovered during a study of T cell repertoires in cytomegalovirus infection. For the study at large: It can be stated that public TCR beta signatures indicated CMV infection as well as a matching HLA type.

TCRdb analysed the reads with MiXCR anew, one entry per CDR3 protein. The table records 140,000 to 150,000 distinct CDR3 sequences, approximately 30% of them present only once. There are 14 residues in the CDR3. The V gene lost 5 bases and the J gene lost 2 bases, with 9 bases spanning the gap. Germline CDR1 SNHLY, CDR2 FYNNEI. Study observations and caveats: Cumulative frequency (of public TCR beta family members) identified carriers of CMV plus the relevant HLA.

On this clonotype: Its antigen is unidentified.

The V gene is TRBV2, the J gene TRBJ1-4; D remains ambiguous. The sample here was CD8+ T cells from cultured PBMCs, taken from culture after CMV antigen stimulation. This TCR was sampled from a human donor in good health (CMV status not recorded). Some clones in this sample may be carry-over from other donors' samples. The CDR3, as DNA: TGTGCCAGCAGTAACACAGTGACTAATGAAAAACTGTTTTTT. It yields the protein CASSNTVTNEKLFF.